This TCR beta chain was captured by sequencing in a study of T cells after yellow fever vaccination. Study-wide findings and caveats: Abundant clonotypes (contaminants from the bulk population) could be present in FACS-sorted repertoires. Post-booster reappearance was seen for most primary-vaccination clones (about 96% CD4, 80% to 90% CD8).

Turning to this clonotype: Its antigen is unidentified.

TCRdb reprocessed the 5' RACE reads with MiXCR, giving one entry per CDR3 protein. Among 95,000 to 150,000 distinct CDR3 sequences listed, approximately 8.4% were seen once. The CDR3 extends over 16 amino acids. The V and J ends lost 1 base and 2 bases respectively, with 15 bases between them. CDR1 is SQVTM, CDR2 ANQGSEA, per germline. The chain links TRBV29-1 to TRBJ2-1, with a weak D call TRBD2 (6 bases). The clonotype was recovered from a man between 18 and 29 years old who received the YFV17D yellow fever vaccine. The material sequenced was CD8+ T cells sorted from PBMCs, taken on the day of the yellow fever booster vaccination. The CDR3 spells CSVEVPTGEAYNEQFF. The CDR3 DNA reads as TGCAGCGTTGAAGTCCCTACCGGGGAGGCCTACAATGAGCAGTTCTTC.